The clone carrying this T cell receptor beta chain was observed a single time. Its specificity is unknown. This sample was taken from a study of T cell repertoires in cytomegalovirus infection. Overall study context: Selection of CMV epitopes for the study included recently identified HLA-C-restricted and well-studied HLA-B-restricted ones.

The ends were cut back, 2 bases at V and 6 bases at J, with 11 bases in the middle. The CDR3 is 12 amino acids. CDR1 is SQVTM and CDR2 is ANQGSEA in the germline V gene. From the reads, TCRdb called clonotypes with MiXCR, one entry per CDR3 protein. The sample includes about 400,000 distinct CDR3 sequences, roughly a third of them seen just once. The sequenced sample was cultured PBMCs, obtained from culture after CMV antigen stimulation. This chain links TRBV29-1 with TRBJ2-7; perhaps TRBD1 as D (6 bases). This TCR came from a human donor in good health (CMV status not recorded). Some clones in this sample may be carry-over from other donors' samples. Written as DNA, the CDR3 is TGCAGCGTTGAAAAGGGGGTGGCCGAGCAGTACTTC. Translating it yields CSVEKGVAEQYF.